This T cell receptor (beta chain) was identified during a study of T cells in women clearing cervical HPV infection. The trim removed 3 bases at V and 6 bases at J, leaving 7 bases unmatched. The CDR3 runs to 14 residues. Germline values: CDR1 LNHDA, CDR2 SQIVND (reference sequence). Study outcomes and limitations: Controls had more TRBV6-7 (about 0.15%) than cases (about 0.11%). T-cell numbers per sample were unknown and may explain richness differences.

The protocol was immunoSEQ multiplex PCR, while the TCRdb copy is restricted to in-frame clones and leaves out a portion. The sample has tens of thousands of clones. Comments on this clone: Its antigen is not identified. Coverage ceases 3 residues before the CDR3 finishes, and the germline J gene fills in the end.

This chain uses TRBV19 with TRBJ1-2; 7 bases match TRBD1. This sequence was found in a woman aged 18 to 75 with a cervical HPV16 infection that either progressed to CIN3+ or cleared (not recorded which). Input material: blood buffy coat. The CDR3 reads CASSIGRRGDGYTF. Incomplete CDR3 DNA: TGTGCCAGTAGTATCGGGCGCAGGGGGGATGGC. Combining the CDR3 with reference TRBV19 and TRBJ1-2 gives the whole variable domain DGGITQSPKYLFRKEGQNVTLSCEQNLNHDAMYWYRQDPGQGLRLIYYSQIVNDFQKGDIAEGYSVSREKKESFPLTVTSAQKNPTAFYLCASSIGRRGDGYTFGSGTRLTVV.